The clone carrying this T cell receptor beta chain appeared once. The target antigen is unknown. No DNA is shown, since the ends of the CDR3 on it are uncertain; the CDR3 is the one TCRdb lists. The record originates from a study of shared clonotypes between healthy human individuals. Background on the study: The donor group consisted of a couple of women and a few men, aged 18 to 49.

The assay was immunoSEQ multiplex PCR, and TCRdb's table has in-frame clones only and misses some. The table shows around 1.1 million clones, with around three quarters occurring only once. Study conclusions and caveats: The low donor count limited represented genetic and exposure-history diversity. Among non-shared clonotypes, generation probabilities were lower than among those shared by all four donors.

Both ends counted, the CDR3 spans 14 residues. Germline CDR1 is MGHRA and CDR2 is YSYEKL. The specimen sequenced was memory CD4+ T cells from PBMCs. Subset: CD45RA-negative fraction. The chain is built from TRBV4-1 and TRBJ2-4; TRBD1, as called in the table, went unchecked against the DNA. The sequence derives from a man aged 18 to 35 in good health. Some clones in this sample may be carry-over from other donors' samples. This chain's CDR3 is CASSQEFVGPGSHF.